What follows are 18 T cell receptor beta chains derived from one specimen sequenced in a study of early T cells in non-severe SARS-CoV-2 infection. TCRdb reprocessed the 5' RACE reads via MiXCR and lists one record per CDR3 protein. The table records roughly 26,000 distinct CDR3 sequences, more than 3.5% of them present only once. Specimen: whole blood. These receptors all stem from an adult who was a healthcare worker with PCR-confirmed SARS-CoV-2 infection or an uninfected control (not recorded which).

This clonotype was picked up many times. The chain uses TRBV7-8 and TRBJ2-2; a weak D match, TRBD2 (6 bases). Germline assignment: CDR1 SGHVS and CDR2 FQNEAQ. Trimming pared 2 bases from V and 0 bases from J, leaving 19 bases between. The CDR3 loop spans 19 amino acids. The CDR3 bases are TGTGCCAGCAGCTTAAGGGGACTTGGTCCCATCGCGAACACCGGGGAGCTGTTTTTT. It translates to CASSLRGLGPIANTGELFF.

This clonotype showed up many times. The rearrangement links TRBV6-1 to TRBJ1-1; D gene unclear. Germline V gene sequence: CDR1 MNHNS, CDR2 SASEGT. The CDR3 consists of 16 residues. Trimming shortened V by 7 bases and J by 1 base, and 19 bases separated the two germline ends. The CDR3 protein is CASIPGRGRGNTEAFF. As DNA, the CDR3 is TGTGCCAGCATCCCCGGCCGGGGTCGAGGGAACACTGAAGCTTTCTTT.

This clonotype was seen ten or more times. V usage is TRBV5-1 and J usage is TRBJ2-3; 7 bases map to TRBD2. In germline, CDR1 is SGHRS, CDR2 YFSETQ. This CDR3 contains 15 residues. Trimming removed 5 bases from V and 2 bases from J; junction bases left unmatched: 8. DNA for the CDR3: TGCGCCAGCAGGAGAGAAGCGGGAAACACAGATACGCAGTATTTT. Amino acids: CASRREAGNTDTQYF.

This clonotype was picked up a small number of times. The chain joins TRBV2 to TRBJ1-5; D remains unclear. V lost 4 bases and J lost 6, with 16 bases in between. From germline, CDR1 is SNHLY and CDR2 FYNNEI. The CDR3 sequence is 15 residues long. This CDR3 reads CASSAAVPRVQPQHF. CDR3 sequence (DNA): TGTGCCAGCAGTGCAGCGGTGCCGCGAGTTCAGCCCCAGCATTTT. The full variable domain, its missing parts supplied by reference TRBV2 and TRBJ1-5, is EPEVTQTPSHQVTQMGQEVILRCVPISNHLYFYWYRQILGQKVEFLVSFYNNEISEKSEIFDDQFSVERPDGSNFTLKIRSTKLEDSAMYFCASSAAVPRVQPQHFGDGTRLSIL.

This clonotype was counted at least ten times. The chain joins TRBV18 to TRBJ1-5, with TRBD1 identical over 9 bases. The CDR3 covers 15 residues. CDR1 and CDR2 from the germline V gene are KGHSH and LQKENI. J was trimmed by 6 bases and V by 4 bases; bases with no gene match: 7. CDR3 coding DNA: TGTGCCAGCTCACGCAACAGGGGGCTGGGTCAGCCCCAGCATTTT. Its translation: CASSRNRGLGQPQHF.

This clonotype was seen at least ten times. The genes are TRBV5-1 and TRBJ2-6; D unclear. Between the trimmed V and J ends, which lost 4 bases and 0 bases, there was a span of 20 bases. CDR3 length: 19 residues. CDR1 and CDR2 from the germline V gene are SGHRS and YFSETQ. The CDR3 here is CASSGWTSLGISGANVLTF. The CDR3 DNA reads as TGCGCCAGCAGCGGCTGGACCTCGCTGGGAATCTCTGGGGCCAACGTCCTGACTTTC.

There are many counts of this clonotype. The chain combines TRBV29-1 with TRBJ1-1; 9 bases fit TRBD1. Germline values: CDR1 SQVTM, CDR2 ANQGSEA. This CDR3 contains 12 residues. The junction had 6 bases not matched to a gene; V was cut back by 7 bases and J by 6 bases. The CDR3 region is CSALTGGSEAFF. CDR3 coding DNA: TGCAGCGCCCTCACAGGGGGCTCTGAAGCTTTCTTT.

This clonotype was observed many times. This chain uses TRBV5-1 with TRBJ1-1; 8 bases are shared with TRBD1. This CDR3 spans 16 amino acids. CDR1 is SGHRS, CDR2 YFSETQ, per germline. V was clipped by 0 bases and J by 3 bases; unmatched bases: 7. Here the CDR3 reads CASSLVAGGADTEAFF. The CDR3 DNA reads TGCGCCAGCAGCTTGGTGGCAGGGGGCGCGGACACTGAAGCTTTCTTT.

The chain recombines TRBV7-6 with TRBJ1-2, with a tentative D call TRBD1 (5 bases). This CDR3 comprises 15 residues. V was trimmed by 5 bases and J by 1 base, leaving 14 bases between them. Per germline, CDR1 SGHVS and CDR2 FNYEAQ. CDR3 sequence: CASSARGSDNYGYTF. CDR3 nucleotides: TGTGCCAGCAGCGCAAGGGGATCTGATAACTATGGCTACACCTTC.

This clonotype showed up just a few times. The J gene is TRBJ1-6, the V gene TRBV2; D uncertain. The V end was cut by 2 bases, the J end by 10 bases, with 9 bases between. Germline CDR1 SNHLY, CDR2 FYNNEI. The CDR3 covers 13 residues. CDR3 residues: CASSERGTSPLHF. The CDR3 nucleotides are TGTGCCAGCAGTGAACGGGGTACCTCACCCCTCCACTTT.

This chain links TRBV5-4 with TRBJ2-3; a possible D gene is TRBD1 (7 bases). Trimming stripped 3 bases from V and 0 bases from J, with 11 bases between. This CDR3 is built from 15 residues. Germline V gene lookup returns CDR1 SGHNT and CDR2 YYREEE (reference sequence). In DNA form, the CDR3 reads TGTGCCAGCAGCTCGCAGGGGGGAAGCACAGATACGCAGTATTTT. The encoded protein is CASSSQGGSTDTQYF.

This clonotype appeared many times. The chain recombines TRBV10-3 with TRBJ2-1; 9 bases map to TRBD2. Per germline, CDR1 ENHRY and CDR2 SYGVKD. V shed 2 bases, J shed 5 bases, and the junction held 1 base outside the gene matches. The CDR3 covers 14 residues. In DNA, the CDR3 is TGTGCCATCAGTGAGCTAGCGGGACACAATGAGCAGTTCTTC. Translated, it gives CAISELAGHNEQFF.

This clonotype has at least ten counts. The chain couples TRBV20-1 to TRBJ1-2, with D unresolved. Germline V gene lookup returns CDR1 DFQATT and CDR2 SNEGSKA (reference sequence). The CDR3 has 13 residues. Trimming took 2 bases from V and 0 from J, leaving 7 bases between them. CDR3 DNA sequence: TGCAGTGCTAGACTAAATACTAACTATGGCTACACCTTC. Its translation: CSARLNTNYGYTF.

The sample holds many counts of this clonotype. CDR3 protein: CASRVGAALVGIGEQFF. As DNA, the CDR3 is TGTGCCAGCAGGGTAGGGGCGGCACTAGTAGGGATTGGAGAGCAGTTCTTC. The chain employs TRBV6-2 or TRBV6-3 and TRBJ2-1; D could derive from TRBD1 or TRBD2 (5 bases each). The CDR3 has 17 residues. CDR1 MNHEY and CDR2 SVGEGT come from the germline V gene. Trimming shortened V by 6 bases and J by 10 bases, and 28 bases separated the two germline ends.

This clonotype was seen a few times. The J gene is TRBJ2-2, the V gene TRBV3-1; a possible D gene is TRBD2 (5 bases). Deletions cut 2 bases from V and 4 bases from J, with 8 bases between. Per the germline V gene, CDR1 is LGHDT and CDR2 is YNNKEL (reference sequence). The CDR3 sequence is 14 residues long. CDR3 coding DNA: TGTGCCAGCAGCCAACGTGGGAGCACCGGGGAGCTGTTTTTT. This encodes CASSQRGSTGELFF. The variable domain in full, completed from reference TRBV3-1 and TRBJ2-2, reads DTAVSQTPKYLVTQMGNDKSIKCEQNLGHDTMYWYKQDSKKFLKIMFSYNNKELIINETVPNRFSPKSPDKAHLNLHINSLELGDSAVYFCASSQRGSTGELFFGEGSRLTVL.

This clonotype was recorded a few times. The junction shows a germline mismatch at one end, possibly a read error. J is TRBJ1-1 and V is TRBV18; D might be TRBD1 (5 bases). CDR3 size: 14 residues. Looked up from germline, CDR1 is KGHSH and CDR2 is LQKENI. The CDR3 sequence: CASSPLQGYTEAFF. CDR3 nucleotide sequence: TGTGCCAGCTCTCCACTTCAGGGTTACACTGAAGCTTTCTTT.

This clonotype has at least ten counts. V gene TRBV11-2 combines with J gene TRBJ1-2; maybe TRBD1 (6 bases). V was cut by 1 base and J by 0 bases, with 15 bases left in between. The CDR3 consists of 17 residues. The germline gives CDR1 SGHAT, CDR2 FQNNGV. CDR3 amino acids: CASSLGPRQAPNYGYTF. The DNA of the CDR3 is TGTGCCAGCAGCTTAGGGCCCCGACAGGCCCCTAACTATGGCTACACCTTC.

Many counts were recorded for this clonotype. This rearrangement joins TRBV19 to TRBJ2-7, with TRBD2 as a possible D gene (6 bases). From germline, CDR1 is LNHDA and CDR2 SQIVND (reference sequence). The CDR3 loop spans 14 amino acids. V dropped 3 bases and J dropped 0 bases, with 9 bases sitting between them. The CDR3 DNA reads as TGTGCCAGTAGTATTGGGAGGAGCTCCTACGAGCAGTACTTC. As protein: CASSIGRSSYEQYF.